A selection of T cell receptor beta chains follows, all from one sample in a study of Ad26.COV2.S vaccination and SARS-CoV-2 variants. Clones were read by immunoSEQ multiplex PCR, and TCRdb kept only the in-frame ones, dropping some. The table records 300,000 to 400,000 clones, around 90% of them present only once. Specimen: peripheral blood, collected in a trial of Ad26.COV2.S vaccine versus placebo. Source of these receptors: a person between 18 and 60 years old who received the Ad26.COV2.S COVID-19 vaccine or a placebo. Each CDR3 is given with its conserved first and last residue. The D gene is left open where the match is weak. Expanded clones are given a class, and other clones once, few, many or no size at all.

len: 15; abundance: -; d_gene: TRBD1; v_gene: TRBV4-2; CDR3aa: CASSQEGQTYYGYTF
len: 14; abundance: -; d_gene: TRBD1; v_gene: TRBV11-2; CDR3aa: CASSGQEKPYEQYF
len: 13; abundance: few; d_gene: -; v_gene: TRBV6-6; CDR3aa: CATLLTVNTEAFF
len: 13; abundance: -; d_gene: -; v_gene: TRBV7-9; CDR3aa: CASSFGHFEKLFF
len: 14; abundance: -; d_gene: TRBD2; v_gene: TRBV6-6; CDR3aa: CASSYSGGSYEQYF
len: 15; abundance: -; d_gene: -; v_gene: TRBV11-2; CDR3aa: CASSQEAGLGEKLFF
len: 13; abundance: -; d_gene: -; v_gene: TRBV30; CDR3aa: CASERPIGNTIYF
len: 11; abundance: -; d_gene: -; v_gene: TRBV12-3/TRBV12-4; CDR3aa: CASTRTDTQYF
len: 17; abundance: -; d_gene: TRBD1; v_gene: TRBV5-1; CDR3aa: CASSWTGDRDAGNTIYF
len: 16; abundance: -; d_gene: -; v_gene: TRBV4-1; CDR3aa: CASSQAGPGRRYEQYF
len: 14; abundance: -; d_gene: TRBD1; v_gene: TRBV5-5; CDR3aa: CASSWGQGNYGYTF
len: 13; abundance: -; d_gene: -; v_gene: TRBV2; CDR3aa: CASSEETENTQYF
len: 14; abundance: -; d_gene: TRBD1; v_gene: TRBV5-8; CDR3aa: CASTKQGWNTEAFF
len: 15; abundance: -; d_gene: -; v_gene: TRBV7-2; CDR3aa: CASSYTGISGNTIYF
len: 14; abundance: once; d_gene: TRBD1; v_gene: TRBV18; CDR3aa: CASSPRTGDYEQYF
len: 19; abundance: -; d_gene: TRBD2; v_gene: TRBV4-1; CDR3aa: CASSQAGLAGGLSTGELFF
len: 15; abundance: once; d_gene: -; v_gene: TRBV27; CDR3aa: CASSLMGGFGYGYTF
len: 14; abundance: -; d_gene: -; v_gene: TRBV7-2; CDR3aa: CASSPGTVGNTIYF
len: 13; abundance: -; d_gene: -; v_gene: TRBV3-1/TRBV3-2; CDR3aa: CASSQVAWETQYF
len: 14; abundance: few; d_gene: -; v_gene: TRBV6-2/TRBV6-3; CDR3aa: CASSYWTTYNEQFF
len: 14; abundance: -; d_gene: -; v_gene: TRBV5-8; CDR3aa: CASSLGAGPGKAFF
len: 15; abundance: -; d_gene: -; v_gene: TRBV6-2/TRBV6-3; CDR3aa: CASSPSGRSYNEQFF
len: 14; abundance: -; d_gene: -; v_gene: TRBV7-9; CDR3aa: CASSSIPGSDGYTF
len: 16; abundance: -; d_gene: -; v_gene: TRBV11-2; CDR3aa: CASSLARGMGPDTQYF
len: 17; abundance: -; d_gene: TRBD1; v_gene: TRBV7-2; CDR3aa: CASSLEEQGGFGGELFF